Presented here are 6 T cell receptor beta chains from one specimen sequenced in a study of OX40 agonist ivuxolimab in advanced cancers. Assay used: immunoSEQ multiplex PCR; TCRdb lists only in-frame clones, some missing. The sample holds under 8,500 clones, roughly 80% seen once. The sample here was CD4+ or CD8+ T cells sorted from blood, taken in a trial of the OX40 agonist ivuxolimab. The receptors shown here come from an adult with an advanced solid tumor such as melanoma, head and neck, liver or kidney cancer.

This clone was observed a handful of times. The J gene is TRBJ2-5, the V gene TRBV15; 8 positions agree with TRBD1. V lost 4 bases to trimming and J lost 5 bases; unmatched junction nucleotides: 3. The CDR3 is 13 amino acids. Per the germline V gene, CDR1 is LNHNV and CDR2 is YYDKDF (reference sequence). In DNA form, the CDR3 reads TGTGCCACCAGCATCACAGGGGGGGAGACCCAGTACTTC. It yields the protein CATSITGGETQYF.

The chain employs TRBV19 and TRBJ2-3, with D possibly being TRBD1 (6 bases). The CDR3 is 15 residues long. V dropped 8 bases and J dropped 2 bases, with 17 bases sitting between them. Per germline, CDR1 LNHDA and CDR2 SQIVND (reference sequence). The chain's CDR3 is CASRLGAVNTDTQYF. As DNA, the CDR3 is TGTGCCAGTCGTTTGGGGGCCGTGAACACAGATACGCAGTATTTT.

The chain is built from TRBV7-9 and TRBJ2-1; 9 bases line up with TRBD2. V shed 2 bases, J shed 5 bases, and the junction held 4 bases outside the gene matches. From germline, CDR1 is SEHNR and CDR2 FQNEAQ (reference sequence). This CDR3 region has 15 residues. CDR3 nucleotides: TGTGCCAGCAGCTTATGGCTAGCGGGGAACAATGAGCAGTTCTTC. Translating gives CASSLWLAGNNEQFF. The full variable domain, its missing parts supplied by reference TRBV7-9 and TRBJ2-1, is DTGVSQNPRHKITKRGQNVTFRCDPISEHNRLYWYRQTLGQGPEFLTYFQNEAQLEKSRLLSDRFSAERPKGSFSTLEIQRTEQGDSAMYLCASSLWLAGNNEQFFGPGTRLTVL.

The chain uses TRBV14 and TRBJ2-5, with 9 bases that match TRBD1. After removal of 0 bases from V and 1 base from J, the junction contained 3 bases not matched to a gene. Germline lookup yields CDR1 SGHDN and CDR2 FVKESK. The length of the CDR3 is 16 residues. The CDR3 here is CASSQDTGGPQETQYF. The CDR3 DNA follows: TGTGCCAGCAGCCAAGATACAGGGGGCCCCCAAGAGACCCAGTACTTC.

The J gene is TRBJ2-7, the V gene TRBV2; D gene uncertain. Per the germline V gene, CDR1 is SNHLY and CDR2 is FYNNEI. The germline V and J ends were trimmed by 7 bases and 3 bases, with 10 bases remaining between them. This CDR3 contains 12 residues. CDR3 sequence: CASMVYSYEQYF. Written as DNA, the CDR3 is TGTGCCAGCATGGTTTACAGCTACGAGCAGTACTTC.

This clone showed up just once. This chain uses TRBV1 with TRBJ1-5; TRBD1 is the table's D call, not checked against the DNA. TRBV1 is classified as a pseudogene. CDR3 size: 16 residues. CDR3 coding DNA: TGCACCAGCAGCCAAGATAAGGACAGGGAGAATCAGCCCCAGCATTTT. Its protein product is CTSSQDKDRENQPQHF.